The 2 T cell receptor beta chains presented below share a single source sample, sequenced in a study of blood T cell repertoires in COVID-19. Profiled with immunoSEQ multiplex PCR; TCRdb holds only in-frame clones, not every one. The sample lists just under 65,000 clones, about 80% seen once, with approximately 14% in the top ten. The sample was peripheral blood. These TCRs come from a man aged 60 to 69 with COVID-19, enrolled during active disease.

The chain is built from TRBV3-1 (or the pseudogene TRBV3-2) and TRBJ1-6; TRBD1 agrees at 8 bases. The CDR3 is 14 residues long. The V segment lost 4 bases and the J segment 10 bases; nucleotides outside the gene matches: 6. CDR1 is LGHDT, CDR2 YNNKEL, per germline (reference sequence). This chain's CDR3 is CASSPGQGPSPLHF. DNA for the CDR3: TGTGCCAGCAGCCCCGGACAGGGACCCTCACCCCTCCACTTT.

The rearrangement joins TRBV7-2 to TRBJ2-5, with D maybe TRBD1 (5 bases). The CDR3 is 15 residues long. V was clipped by 0 bases and J by 0 bases, with 8 bases between them. CDR1 and CDR2 (germline): SGHTA, FQGNSA. CDR3 sequence (DNA): TGTGCCAGCAGCTTAGCAGGGGCGTACCAAGAGACCCAGTACTTC. Amino acid sequence: CASSLAGAYQETQYF.